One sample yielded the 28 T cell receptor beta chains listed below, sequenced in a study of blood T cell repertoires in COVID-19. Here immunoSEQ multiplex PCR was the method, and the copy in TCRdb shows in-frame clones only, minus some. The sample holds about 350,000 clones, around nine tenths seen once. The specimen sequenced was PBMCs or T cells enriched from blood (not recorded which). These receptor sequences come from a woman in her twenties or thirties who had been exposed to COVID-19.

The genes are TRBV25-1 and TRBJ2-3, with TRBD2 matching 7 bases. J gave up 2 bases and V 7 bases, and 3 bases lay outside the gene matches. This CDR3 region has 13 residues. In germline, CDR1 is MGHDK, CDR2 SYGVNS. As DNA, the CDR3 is TGTGCCAGCACTAGCGGAAACACAGATACGCAGTATTTT. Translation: CASTSGNTDTQYF.

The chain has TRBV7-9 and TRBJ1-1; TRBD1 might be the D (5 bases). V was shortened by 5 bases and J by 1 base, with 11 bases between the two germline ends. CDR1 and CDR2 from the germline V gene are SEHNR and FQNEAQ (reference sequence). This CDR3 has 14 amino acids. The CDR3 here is CASSITQGNTEAFF. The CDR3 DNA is TGTGCCAGCAGCATCACCCAGGGGAACACTGAAGCTTTCTTT. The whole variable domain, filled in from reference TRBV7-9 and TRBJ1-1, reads DTGVSQNPRHKITKRGQNVTFRCDPISEHNRLYWYRQTLGQGPEFLTYFQNEAQLEKSRLLSDRFSAERPKGSFSTLEIQRTEQGDSAMYLCASSITQGNTEAFFGQGTRLTVV.

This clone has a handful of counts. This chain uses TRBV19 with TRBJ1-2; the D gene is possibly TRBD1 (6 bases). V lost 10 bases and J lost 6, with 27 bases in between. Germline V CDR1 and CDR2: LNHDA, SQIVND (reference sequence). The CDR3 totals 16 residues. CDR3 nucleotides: TGTGCCACCGCGCCAGTCCGGGACAAGGCTTTAGATGGCTACACCTTC. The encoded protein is CATAPVRDKALDGYTF.

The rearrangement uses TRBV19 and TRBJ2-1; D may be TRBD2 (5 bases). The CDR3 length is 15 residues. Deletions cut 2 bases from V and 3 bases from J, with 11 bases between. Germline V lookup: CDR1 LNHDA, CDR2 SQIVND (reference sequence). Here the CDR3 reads CASSILGRGYNEQFF. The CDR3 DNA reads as TGTGCCAGTAGTATACTAGGACGGGGCTACAATGAGCAGTTCTTC. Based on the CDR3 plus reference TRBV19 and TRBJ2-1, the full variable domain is DGGITQSPKYLFRKEGQNVTLSCEQNLNHDAMYWYRQDPGQGLRLIYYSQIVNDFQKGDIAEGYSVSREKKESFPLTVTSAQKNPTAFYLCASSILGRGYNEQFFGPGTRLTVL.

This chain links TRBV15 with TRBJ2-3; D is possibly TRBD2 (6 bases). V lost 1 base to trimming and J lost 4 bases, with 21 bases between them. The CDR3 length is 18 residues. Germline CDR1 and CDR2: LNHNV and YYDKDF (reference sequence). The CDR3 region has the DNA TGTGCCACCAGCAGAGGAGTGAAGAGGCTAGCGACGGCAGATACGCAGTATTTT. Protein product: CATSRGVKRLATADTQYF.

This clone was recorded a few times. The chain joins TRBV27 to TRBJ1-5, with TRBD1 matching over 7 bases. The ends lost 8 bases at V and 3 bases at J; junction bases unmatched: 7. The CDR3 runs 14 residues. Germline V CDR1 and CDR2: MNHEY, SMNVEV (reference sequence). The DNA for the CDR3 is TGTGCCAGCTCAACACAGGGGAACAATCAGCCCCAGCATTTT. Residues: CASSTQGNNQPQHF.

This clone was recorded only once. The CDR3 spells CASSWDSLGTEAFF. CDR3 coding DNA: TGTGCCAGCAGCTGGGACAGCTTGGGCACTGAAGCTTTCTTT. The rearrangement links TRBV13 to TRBJ1-1; 7 bases match TRBD1. V lost 4 bases, J lost 4 bases, and 6 bases stayed unmatched. Germline loops: CDR1 PRHDT, CDR2 FYEKMQ (reference sequence). The CDR3 is 14 amino acids. The full variable domain, rest sourced from reference TRBV13 and TRBJ1-1, is AAGVIQSPRHLIKEKRETATLKCYPIPRHDTVYWYQQGPGQDPQFLISFYEKMQSDKGSIPDRFSAQQFSDYHSELNMSSLELGDSALYFCASSWDSLGTEAFFGQGTRLTVV.

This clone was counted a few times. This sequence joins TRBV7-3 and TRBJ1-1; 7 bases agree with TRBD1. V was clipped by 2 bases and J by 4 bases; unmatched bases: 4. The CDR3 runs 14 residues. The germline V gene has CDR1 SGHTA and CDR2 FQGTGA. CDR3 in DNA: TGTGCCAGCAGCTTAGGGTCAGGGGGCACTGAAGCTTTCTTT. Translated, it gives CASSLGSGGTEAFF. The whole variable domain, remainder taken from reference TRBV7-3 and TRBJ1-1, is GAGVSQTPSNKVTEKGKYVELRCDPISGHTALYWYRQSLGQGPEFLIYFQGTGAADDSGLPNDRFFAVRPEGSVSTLKIQRTERGDSAVYLCASSLGSGGTEAFFGQGTRLTVV.

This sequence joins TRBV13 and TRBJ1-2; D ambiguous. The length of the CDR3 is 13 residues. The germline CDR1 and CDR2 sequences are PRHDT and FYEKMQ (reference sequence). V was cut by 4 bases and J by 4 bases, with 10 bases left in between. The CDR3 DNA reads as TGTGCCAGCAGCTGGATAGCCGGCTATGGCTACACCTTC. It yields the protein CASSWIAGYGYTF.

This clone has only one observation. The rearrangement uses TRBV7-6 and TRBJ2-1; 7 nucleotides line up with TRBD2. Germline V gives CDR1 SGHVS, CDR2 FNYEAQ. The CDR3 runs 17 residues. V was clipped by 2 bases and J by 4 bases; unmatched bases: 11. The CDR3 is CASSLSPLAEKYNEQFF. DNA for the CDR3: TGTGCCAGCAGCTTAAGTCCCCTAGCGGAGAAGTACAATGAGCAGTTCTTC.

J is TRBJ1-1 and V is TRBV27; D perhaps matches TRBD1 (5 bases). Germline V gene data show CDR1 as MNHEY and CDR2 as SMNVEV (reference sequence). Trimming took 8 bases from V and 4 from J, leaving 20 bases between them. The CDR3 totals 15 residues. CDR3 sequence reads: CASFFRRGAGTEAFF. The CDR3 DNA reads TGTGCCAGCTTCTTTCGGAGGGGAGCGGGCACTGAAGCTTTCTTT.

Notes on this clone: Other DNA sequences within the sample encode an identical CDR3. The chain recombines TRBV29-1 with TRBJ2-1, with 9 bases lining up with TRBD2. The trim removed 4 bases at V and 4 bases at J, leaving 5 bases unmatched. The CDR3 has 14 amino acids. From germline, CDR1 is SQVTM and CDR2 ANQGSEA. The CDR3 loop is CSVVGLAEYNEQFF. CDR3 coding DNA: TGCAGCGTTGTGGGACTAGCAGAATACAATGAGCAGTTCTTC.

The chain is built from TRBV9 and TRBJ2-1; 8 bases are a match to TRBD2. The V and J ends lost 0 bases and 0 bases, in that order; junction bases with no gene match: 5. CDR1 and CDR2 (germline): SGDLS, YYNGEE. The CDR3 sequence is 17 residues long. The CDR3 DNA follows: TGTGCCAGCAGCGTAGAGGGTAGCGGGACCTCCTACAATGAGCAGTTCTTC. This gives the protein CASSVEGSGTSYNEQFF. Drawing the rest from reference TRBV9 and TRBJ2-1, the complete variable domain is DSGVTQTPKHLITATGQRVTLRCSPRSGDLSVYWYQQSLDQGLQFLIQYYNGEERAKGNILERFSAQQFPDLHSELNLSSLELGDSALYFCASSVEGSGTSYNEQFFGPGTRLTVL.

The CDR3 nucleotides read TGTGCCAGCAGCTTAATTCCCGCCGGTGGGCACACTGAAGCTTTCTTT. Translated, it gives CASSLIPAGGHTEAFF. The chain has TRBV7-6 and TRBJ1-1; D gene uncertain. The V and J ends lost 2 bases and 3 bases respectively, with 16 bases between them. The germline CDR1 and CDR2 sequences are SGHVS and FNYEAQ. CDR3 size: 16 residues.

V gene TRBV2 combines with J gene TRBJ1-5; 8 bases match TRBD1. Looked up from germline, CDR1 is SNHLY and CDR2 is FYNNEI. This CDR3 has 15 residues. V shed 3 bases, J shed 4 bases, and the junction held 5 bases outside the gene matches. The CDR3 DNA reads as TGTGCCAGCAGTGATAGGGGACAGGCAAATCAGCCCCAGCATTTT. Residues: CASSDRGQANQPQHF.

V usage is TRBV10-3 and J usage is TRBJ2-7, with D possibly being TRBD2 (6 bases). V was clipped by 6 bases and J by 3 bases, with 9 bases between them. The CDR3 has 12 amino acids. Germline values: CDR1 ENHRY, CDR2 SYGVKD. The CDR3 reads CAIRAGGYEQYF. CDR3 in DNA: TGTGCCATCAGAGCCGGGGGCTACGAGCAGTACTTC.

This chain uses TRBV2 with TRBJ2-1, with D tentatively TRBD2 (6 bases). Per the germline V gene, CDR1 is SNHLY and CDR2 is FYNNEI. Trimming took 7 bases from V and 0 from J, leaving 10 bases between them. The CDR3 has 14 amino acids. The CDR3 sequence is CASIGGSSYNEQFF. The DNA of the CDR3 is TGTGCCAGCATTGGAGGGAGCTCCTACAATGAGCAGTTCTTC. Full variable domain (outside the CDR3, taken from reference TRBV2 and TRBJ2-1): EPEVTQTPSHQVTQMGQEVILRCVPISNHLYFYWYRQILGQKVEFLVSFYNNEISEKSEIFDDQFSVERPDGSNFTLKIRSTKLEDSAMYFCASIGGSSYNEQFFGPGTRLTVL.

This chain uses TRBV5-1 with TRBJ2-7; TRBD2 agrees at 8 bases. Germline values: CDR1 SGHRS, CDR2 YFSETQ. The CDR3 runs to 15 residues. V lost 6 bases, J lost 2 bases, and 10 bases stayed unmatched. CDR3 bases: TGCGCCAGCACCTCATCCTCGGGGGGGCCCTACGAGCAGTACTTC. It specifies CASTSSSGGPYEQYF. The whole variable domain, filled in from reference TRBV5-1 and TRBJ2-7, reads KAGVTQTPRYLIKTRGQQVTLSCSPISGHRSVSWYQQTPGQGLQFLFEYFSETQRNKGNFPGRFSGRQFSNSRSEMNVSTLELGDSALYLCASTSSSGGPYEQYFGPGTRLTVT.

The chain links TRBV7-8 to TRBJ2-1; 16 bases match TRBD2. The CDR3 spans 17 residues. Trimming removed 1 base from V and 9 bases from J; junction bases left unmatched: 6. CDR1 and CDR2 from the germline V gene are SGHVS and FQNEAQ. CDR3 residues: CASSLVGLAGGTAEQFF. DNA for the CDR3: TGTGCCAGCAGCTTAGTGGGACTAGCGGGAGGGACGGCTGAGCAGTTCTTC.

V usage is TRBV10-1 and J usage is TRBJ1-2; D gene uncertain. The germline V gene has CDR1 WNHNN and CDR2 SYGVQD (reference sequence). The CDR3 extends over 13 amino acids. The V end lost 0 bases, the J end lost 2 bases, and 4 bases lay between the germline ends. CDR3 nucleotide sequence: TGCGCCAGCAGTGAGTCACAGAACTATGGCTACACCTTC. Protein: CASSESQNYGYTF.

In nucleotides, the CDR3 is TGCGCCAGCAGCGGGGGGTCGTGGGGAGAGAACACTGAAGCTTTCTTT. Translation gives CASSGGSWGENTEAFF. This chain joins TRBV5-1 and TRBJ1-1, with D perhaps matching TRBD1 (5 bases). The V gene lost 4 bases and the J gene lost 1 base, with 17 bases spanning the gap. Germline CDR1 reads SGHRS; CDR2 reads YFSETQ. This CDR3 has 16 amino acids.

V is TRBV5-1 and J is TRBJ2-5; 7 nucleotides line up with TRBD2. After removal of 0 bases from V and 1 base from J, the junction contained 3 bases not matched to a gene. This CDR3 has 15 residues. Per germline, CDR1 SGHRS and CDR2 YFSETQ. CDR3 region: CASSLGLALQETQYF. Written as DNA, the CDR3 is TGCGCCAGCAGCTTGGGACTAGCACTCCAAGAGACCCAGTACTTC.

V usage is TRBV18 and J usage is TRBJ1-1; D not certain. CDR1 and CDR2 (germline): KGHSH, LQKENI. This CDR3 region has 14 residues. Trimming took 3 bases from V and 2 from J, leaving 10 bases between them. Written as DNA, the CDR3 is TGTGCCAGCTCACCCCTTATACAAAACACTGAAGCTTTCTTT. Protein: CASSPLIQNTEAFF.

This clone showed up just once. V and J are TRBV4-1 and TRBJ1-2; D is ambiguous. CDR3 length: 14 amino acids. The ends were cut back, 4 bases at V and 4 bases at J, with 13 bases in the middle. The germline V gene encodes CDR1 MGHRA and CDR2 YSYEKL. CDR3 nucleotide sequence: TGCGCCAGCAGCCCGGAGGACGGAGCCTATGGCTACACCTTC. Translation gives CASSPEDGAYGYTF.

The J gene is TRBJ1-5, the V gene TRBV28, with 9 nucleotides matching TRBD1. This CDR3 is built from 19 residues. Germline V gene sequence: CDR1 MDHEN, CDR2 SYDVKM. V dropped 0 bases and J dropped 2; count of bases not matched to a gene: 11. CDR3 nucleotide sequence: TGTGCCAGCAGTTTATGCAGTGGCACAGGGGGCGCGTGCAATCAGCCCCAGCATTTT. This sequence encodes CASSLCSGTGGACNQPQHF.

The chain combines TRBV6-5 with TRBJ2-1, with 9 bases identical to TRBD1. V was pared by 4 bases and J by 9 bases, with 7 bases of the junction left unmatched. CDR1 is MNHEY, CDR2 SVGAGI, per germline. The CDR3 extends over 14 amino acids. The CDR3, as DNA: TGTGCCAGCAGTTGGGGAACAGGGGGCAGTGAGCAGTTCTTC. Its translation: CASSWGTGGSEQFF.

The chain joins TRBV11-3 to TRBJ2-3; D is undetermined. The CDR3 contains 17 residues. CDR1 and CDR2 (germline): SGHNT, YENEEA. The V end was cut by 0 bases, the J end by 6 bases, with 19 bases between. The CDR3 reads CASSLDHPFVASDTQYF. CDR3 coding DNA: TGTGCCAGCAGCTTAGATCACCCTTTTGTCGCGTCGGATACGCAGTATTTT.

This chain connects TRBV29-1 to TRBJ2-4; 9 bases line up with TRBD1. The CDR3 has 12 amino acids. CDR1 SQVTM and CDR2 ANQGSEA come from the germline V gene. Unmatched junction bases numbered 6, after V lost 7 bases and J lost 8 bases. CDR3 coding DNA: TGCAGCGGCCGGGACAGGGCCGACATTCAGTACTTC. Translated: CSGRDRADIQYF.